The next 17 T cell receptor beta chains were all read from a single sample in a study of siplizumab effects on memory and regulatory T cells. The table came from immunoSEQ multiplex PCR; TCRdb's copy has only in-frame clones and leaves some out. Found here are tens of thousands of clones, over 85% of them singletons; the top ten hold roughly 38%. The sample taken for sequencing was CD8+ T cells sorted from blood. The receptors here all came from a human donor in good health.

This chain uses TRBV28 with TRBJ2-3; TRBD1 matches at 8 bases. The CDR3 sequence is 14 residues long. V lost 6 bases and J lost 6; bases outside the gene matches: 8. CDR1 and CDR2 (germline): MDHEN, SYDVKM. CDR3 amino acids: CASSWTGTGDTQYF. CDR3 sequence (DNA): TGTGCCAGCAGCTGGACAGGGACTGGGGATACGCAGTATTTT.

The rearrangement joins TRBV6-5 to TRBJ1-2; D perhaps matches TRBD1 (5 bases). The CDR3 totals 15 residues. Between the trimmed V and J ends, which lost 1 base and 3 bases, there was a span of 12 bases. From germline, CDR1 is MNHEY and CDR2 SVGAGI. CDR3 nucleotide sequence: TGTGCCAGCAGTTACTACATGGGGGACGACTATGGCTACACCTTC. It translates to CASSYYMGDDYGYTF.

The V call is TRBV27, the J call TRBJ2-3, with 7 nucleotides matching TRBD2. Germline-derived CDR1 and CDR2 are MNHEY and SMNVEV (reference sequence). The trim removed 2 bases at V and 4 bases at J, leaving 9 bases unmatched. This CDR3 is built from 16 residues. The CDR3 region has the DNA TGTGCCAGCAGTTTAGGTCTTTGGGAGGGCCCAGATACGCAGTATTTT. Translation gives CASSLGLWEGPDTQYF.

This sequence joins TRBV5-6 and TRBJ2-7; perhaps TRBD1 as D (6 bases). There are 15 residues in the CDR3. Deletions cut 4 bases from V and 2 bases from J, with 16 bases between. The germline gives CDR1 SGHDT, CDR2 YYEEEE. Written as DNA, the CDR3 is TGTGCCAGCAGCCTGAGACAGGAACGACCCTACGAGCAGTACTTC. It codes for CASSLRQERPYEQYF.

In this sample, this clone turned up a few times. V usage is TRBV27 and J usage is TRBJ1-1; D not resolved. The CDR3 consists of 13 residues. Germline V gene sequence: CDR1 MNHEY, CDR2 SMNVEV (reference sequence). V was cut by 9 bases and J by 1 base, with 12 bases left in between. The CDR3: CASMQRENTEAFF. The CDR3 bases are TGTGCCAGTATGCAACGGGAGAACACTGAAGCTTTCTTT.

The chain links TRBV7-9 to TRBJ2-7; possible D gene TRBD2, 5 bases. Germline V gives CDR1 SEHNR, CDR2 FQNEAQ (reference sequence). The CDR3 is made up of 13 amino acids. Trimming removed 2 bases from V and 7 bases from J, with 12 bases in between. The CDR3, as DNA: TGTGCCAGCAGCTTACGGGGAGATGGGGAGCAGTACTTC. Amino acid sequence: CASSLRGDGEQYF.

This rearrangement joins TRBV28 to TRBJ1-1, with D possibly TRBD1 on 5 matching bases. V dropped 5 bases and J dropped 4 bases, with 8 bases sitting between them. Germline V gives CDR1 MDHEN, CDR2 SYDVKM. The CDR3 has 12 residues. The CDR3 DNA reads as TGTGCCAGCAGTCGCGGGGCCACTGAAGCTTTCTTT. Its translation is CASSRGATEAFF. The whole variable domain, filled in from reference TRBV28 and TRBJ1-1, reads DVKVTQSSRYLVKRTGEKVFLECVQDMDHENMFWYRQDPGLGLRLIYFSYDVKMKEKGDIPEGYSVSREKKERFSLILESASTNQTSMYLCASSRGATEAFFGQGTRLTVV.

This clone occurred once. The CDR3 DNA sequence: TGTGCCAGCAGCTCGGGACAGTCTAATGAGCAGTTCTTC. This codes for CASSSGQSNEQFF. The chain uses TRBV7-9 and TRBJ2-1; 7 positions match TRBD1. The CDR3 loop spans 13 amino acids. Germline V lookup: CDR1 SEHNR, CDR2 FQNEAQ (reference sequence). V shed 4 bases and J 7 bases; nucleotides not matched to a gene: 4.

This clone appeared once. This chain connects TRBV28 to TRBJ2-1, with 11 nucleotides matching TRBD2. CDR3 size: 15 residues. Germline lookup yields CDR1 MDHEN and CDR2 SYDVKM. V shed 6 bases, J shed 8 bases, and the junction held 9 bases outside the gene matches. The CDR3 reads CASRPSGRTRDEQFF. The CDR3 nucleotides are TGTGCCAGCAGACCTAGCGGGAGGACCCGCGATGAGCAGTTCTTC.

This clone was counted only a few times. The gene calls are TRBV27 and TRBJ2-7; tentatively, D is TRBD1 or TRBD2 (5 bases each). V was trimmed by 3 bases and J by 5 bases, leaving 14 bases between them. There are 14 residues in the CDR3. In germline, CDR1 is MNHEY, CDR2 SMNVEV (reference sequence). The CDR3 DNA sequence: TGTGCCAGCAGTTTGACAGTAACTAGTGACGAGCAGTACTTC. Translation gives CASSLTVTSDEQYF.

The rearrangement uses TRBV25-1 and TRBJ1-1; no clear D gene. CDR3 size: 14 residues. Between the trimmed V and J ends, which lost 4 bases and 6 bases, there was a span of 15 bases. Looked up from germline, CDR1 is MGHDK and CDR2 is SYGVNS. Here the CDR3 reads CASSASARVAEAFF. CDR3 coding DNA: TGTGCCAGCAGTGCGAGCGCCCGCGTCGCTGAAGCTTTCTTT.

This chain joins TRBV5-1 and TRBJ2-7, with D hard to call. There are 14 residues in the CDR3. The germline CDR1 and CDR2 sequences are SGHRS and YFSETQ. The germline V and J ends were trimmed by 4 bases and 1 base, with 12 bases remaining between them. CDR3 sequence: CASSPGSFSYEQYF. CDR3 DNA: TGCGCCAGCAGCCCCGGGTCATTTTCCTACGAGCAGTACTTC.

The sample holds many counts of this clone. This sequence joins TRBV6-6 and TRBJ2-7; D remains ambiguous. The germline CDR1 and CDR2 sequences are MNHNY and SVGAGI (reference sequence). The CDR3 has 13 residues. V was cut by 10 bases and J by 0 bases, with 13 bases left in between. The CDR3 loop is CATRDLASYEQYF. The CDR3 coding sequence is TGTGCCACGAGAGACCTTGCCTCCTACGAGCAGTACTTC.

The chain has TRBV7-9 and TRBJ2-3, with D perhaps TRBD1 or TRBD2 (5 bases each). The CDR3 loop spans 17 amino acids. V was shortened by 4 bases and J by 4 bases, with 21 bases between the two germline ends. Per the germline V gene, CDR1 is SEHNR and CDR2 is FQNEAQ (reference sequence). The CDR3 region is CASSSTTGTPASDTQYF. The CDR3 DNA reads as TGTGCCAGCAGCTCTACTACCGGGACCCCAGCCTCAGATACGCAGTATTTT.

The chain is built from TRBV5-1 and TRBJ2-1, with 14 nucleotides matching TRBD2. Losses at the gene ends were 2 bases for V and 9 bases for J; bases not matched to a gene: 16. There are 19 residues in the CDR3. The germline CDR1 and CDR2 sequences are SGHRS and YFSETQ. CDR3 nucleotides: TGCGCCAGCAGCTTCCGACTAGCGGGAGGGCCCTCGGAACACGGTGAGCAGTTCTTC. Its translation is CASSFRLAGGPSEHGEQFF.

The V call is TRBV5-8, the J call TRBJ1-1; tentatively, D is TRBD1 (5 bases). V was shortened by 1 base and J by 1 base, with 14 bases between the two germline ends. The CDR3 loop spans 16 amino acids. CDR1 and CDR2 (germline): SGHTS, YDEGEE. CDR3 coding DNA: TGTGCCAGCAGCTTGTATACAGGAGGGGAGAACACTGAAGCTTTCTTT. It codes for CASSLYTGGENTEAFF.

J is TRBJ2-7 and V is TRBV10-3; maybe TRBD2 (5 bases). This CDR3 is 12 amino acids long. The V end lost 2 bases, the J end lost 3 bases, and 5 bases lay between the germline ends. From germline, CDR1 is ENHRY and CDR2 SYGVKD. The DNA for the CDR3 is TGTGCCATCAGTGAGGGGAGCTACGAGCAGTACTTC. Translating gives CAISEGSYEQYF.